This entry describes one T cell receptor (beta chain). Through a sample-barcoded 5' primer and a J-beta primer mix, a second PCR was run for 7 to 11 cycles. TCRdb reanalysed the 5' RACE reads using MiXCR and keeps one entry per CDR3 protein. The table shows roughly 720,000 distinct CDR3 sequences, with 53% occurring only once. This sample is drawn from a study of blood T cells in healthy people across ages. CDR1 and CDR2 (germline): MNHNS, SASEGT. The V end was cut by 3 bases, the J end by 10 bases, with 10 bases between. This CDR3 has 12 residues. This clonotype was sampled from a man older than 75 in good health. Sequenced material: blood. The V and J genes are TRBV6-1 and TRBJ2-1; D uncertain. In DNA, the CDR3 is TGTGCCAGCAGTGAGGCCGGGCCGGAGCAGTTCTTC. Its translation is CASSEAGPEQFF.